This T cell receptor beta chain came from a study of neurological immune-mediated disorders. V was trimmed by 3 bases and J by 0 bases, leaving 14 bases between them. The CDR3 runs 16 residues. Germline V gene lookup returns CDR1 DFQATT and CDR2 SNEGSKA (reference sequence). This clonotype occurred many times. A single record per CDR3 protein comes from TCRdb applying MiXCR to the 5' RACE reads. The data contain some 48,000 distinct CDR3 sequences, approximately 5.8% of them singletons. Sorted libraries drew on 900,000 to 1,000,000 CD4+ or CD8+ T cells. This chain uses TRBV20-1 with TRBJ2-2; D is possibly TRBD2 (7 bases). The specimen sequenced was CD4+ T cells from blood. The clonotype comes from a young woman with multiple sclerosis. CDR3 in DNA: TGCAGTGCTAGTCGAGGAGGGGGGGCGAACACCGGGGAGCTGTTTTTT. Translating it yields CSASRGGGANTGELFF.